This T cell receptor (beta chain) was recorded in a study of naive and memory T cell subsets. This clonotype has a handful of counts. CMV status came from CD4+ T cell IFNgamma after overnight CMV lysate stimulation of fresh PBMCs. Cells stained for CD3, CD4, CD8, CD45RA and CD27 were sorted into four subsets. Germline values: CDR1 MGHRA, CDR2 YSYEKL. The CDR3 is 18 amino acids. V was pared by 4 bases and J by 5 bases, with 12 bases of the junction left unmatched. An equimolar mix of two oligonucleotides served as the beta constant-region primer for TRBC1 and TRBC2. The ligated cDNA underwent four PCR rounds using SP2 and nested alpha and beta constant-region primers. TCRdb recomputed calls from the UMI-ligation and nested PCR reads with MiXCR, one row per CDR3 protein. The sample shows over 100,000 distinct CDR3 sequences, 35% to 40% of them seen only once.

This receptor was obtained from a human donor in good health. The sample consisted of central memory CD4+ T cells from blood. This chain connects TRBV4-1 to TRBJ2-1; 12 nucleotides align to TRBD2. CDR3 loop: CASSRGTSGWNLNNEQFF. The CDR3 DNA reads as TGCGCCAGCAGCCGAGGGACTAGCGGGTGGAATCTAAACAATGAGCAGTTCTTC.